Below are 10 T cell receptor beta chains sequenced from a single sample in a study of breast tumors, draining lymph nodes, adjacent tissues. The lymph nodes were axillary draining lymph nodes from breast cancer patients. MiXCR, applied by TCRdb to the multiplex PCR reads, yields one record per CDR3 protein. The data contain 150,000 to 250,000 distinct CDR3 sequences, around 29% of them singletons. Sample: axillary lymph node tissue. These receptors all stem from a female donor with breast cancer. Some clones in this sample may be carry-over from other donors' samples.

This clonotype appeared many times. The J gene is TRBJ2-3, the V gene TRBV10-3; no firm D call. The CDR3 spans 14 residues. The germline V gene encodes CDR1 ENHRY and CDR2 SYGVKD. The germline V and J ends were trimmed by 4 bases and 3 bases, with 11 bases remaining between them. CDR3 region: CAISAVGITDTQYF. Here the CDR3 DNA reads TGTGCCATCAGTGCGGTTGGAATTACAGATACGCAGTATTTT.

This sequence joins TRBV6-4 and TRBJ2-3; D gene uncertain. CDR1 and CDR2 from the germline V gene are MRHNA and SNTAGT. V was pared by 5 bases and J by 0 bases, with 6 bases between. The CDR3 has 13 residues. The CDR3 coding sequence is TGTGCCAGCAGTAGGACGAGCACAGATACGCAGTATTTT. Its translation: CASSRTSTDTQYF.

This clonotype was detected only a few times. The CDR3 ends on some other residue instead of the conserved phenylalanine or tryptophan, so this is likely a read error. The V and J genes are TRBV27 and TRBJ2-3, with D unresolved. CDR1 is MNHEY, CDR2 SMNVEV, per germline (reference sequence). The CDR3 extends over 16 amino acids. Deletions cut 6 bases from V and 1 base from J, with 17 bases between. The CDR3 is CASSRRSDVGTDTQYS. Written as DNA, the CDR3 is TGTGCCAGCAGCCGACGTTCGGACGTAGGCACAGATACGCAGTATTCT.

Remarks on this clonotype: At one of its ends the junction is not consistent with the germline gene, which may arise from a read error. This chain joins TRBV14 and TRBJ2-4, with 8 bases that match TRBD2. The CDR3 contains 14 residues. Per the germline V gene, CDR1 is SGHDN and CDR2 is FVKESK. CDR3 nucleotides: TGTGCCAGCAGTCCCGGGACTAGTGAAAACATTCAGTCCTTC. As protein: CASSPGTSENIQSF.

Many counts were recorded for this clonotype. The V call is TRBV20-1, the J call TRBJ2-7; D is undetermined. The CDR3 has 13 amino acids. Trimming cost V 1 base and J 2 bases, with 9 bases left between them. Germline values: CDR1 DFQATT, CDR2 SNEGSKA (reference sequence). CDR3 in amino acids: CSARAPNAYEQYF. CDR3 sequence (DNA): TGCAGTGCTAGAGCCCCCAACGCCTACGAGCAGTACTTC.

The chain joins TRBV6-6 to TRBJ2-1; maybe TRBD2 (6 bases). Germline lookup yields CDR1 MNHNY and CDR2 SVGAGI (reference sequence). Trimming shortened V by 6 bases and J by 8 bases, and 20 bases separated the two germline ends. The CDR3 has 15 amino acids. The CDR3 here is CASSRWGEGPHEQFF. CDR3 DNA sequence: TGTGCCAGCAGCCGCTGGGGGGAAGGGCCACATGAGCAGTTCTTC.

This clonotype was found a few times. V is TRBV2 and J is TRBJ1-1, with no clear D. The germline V gene has CDR1 SNHLY and CDR2 FYNNEI. This CDR3 contains 14 residues. With 2 bases removed from V and 1 base from J, the gap between germline ends came to 8 bases. In DNA, the CDR3 is TGTGCCAGCAGTGAAAATTGGGGGAACACTGAAGCTTTCTTT. Amino acid sequence: CASSENWGNTEAFF.

This clonotype was detected a few times. The rearrangement joins TRBV30 to TRBJ2-1; 9 bases are a match to TRBD1. The CDR3 spans 14 residues. The junction had 2 bases not matched to a gene; V was cut back by 3 bases and J by 2 bases. Germline loops: CDR1 GTSNPN, CDR2 SVGIG (reference sequence). The CDR3, as DNA: TGTGCCTGGAGCGGACAGGGGCCCTACAATGAGCAGTTCTTC. Its protein is CAWSGQGPYNEQFF.

V and J are TRBV15 and TRBJ2-1, with 8 bases matching TRBD1. V lost 3 bases and J lost 5; bases outside the gene matches: 6. The CDR3 contains 15 residues. CDR1 and CDR2 (germline): LNHNV, YYDKDF (reference sequence). The CDR3: CATSRTGTGHNEQFF. CDR3 sequence (DNA): TGTGCCACCAGCAGGACCGGGACAGGCCACAATGAGCAGTTCTTC.

There are many counts of this clonotype. The chain joins TRBV5-1 to TRBJ2-5; 8 nucleotides match TRBD2. The CDR3 loop spans 14 amino acids. Germline-derived CDR1 and CDR2 are SGHRS and YFSETQ. V was pared by 7 bases and J by 5 bases, with 10 bases of the junction left unmatched. DNA for the CDR3: TGCGCCAGCCGGGACGGGAGGGCCGGGGAGACCCAGTACTTC. The encoded protein is CASRDGRAGETQYF.